This T cell receptor beta chain was sequenced during a study of T-cell memory formation after mild COVID-19. Study-wide results and caveats: Clones that contracted from day 15 to 85 had balanced CD4/CD8; later expanders were CD4+ biased. CM and EM subsets held most contracting CD4+ clones; EMRA held CD8+ ones. Pre-infection memory already had some responding clones, implying cross-reactive memory joined.

Using constant-segment primers, 5'RACE produced TCR alpha and TCR beta cDNA libraries carrying sample barcodes and UMIs. TCRdb processed the 5' RACE reads anew with MiXCR; each CDR3 protein has one entry. The table records about 270,000 distinct CDR3 sequences, roughly 14% of them present only once. The trim removed 5 bases at V and 4 bases at J, leaving 5 bases unmatched. The CDR3 is made up of 15 amino acids. Germline values: CDR1 SEHNR, CDR2 FQNEAQ (reference sequence). For this clonotype: Its cognate antigen is unknown.

V gene TRBV7-9 combines with J gene TRBJ2-1; 10 bases fit TRBD1. The TCR comes from an adult woman who had mild COVID-19 (a few samples of this study predate the infection). Cell type and time point are not known. Sequenced sample: PBMCs or a T cell subset sorted from them (not recorded which). This chain's CDR3 is CASSIRTGGYNEQFF. CDR3 nucleotide sequence: TGTGCCAGCAGCATACGGACAGGGGGGTACAATGAGCAGTTCTTC.